This TCR beta chain emerged from a study of blood T cell repertoires in COVID-19. Looked up from germline, CDR1 is KGHDR and CDR2 is SFDVKD. Between the trimmed V and J ends, which lost 4 bases and 0 bases, there was a span of 13 bases. The CDR3 length is 16 residues. The data were produced by immunoSEQ multiplex PCR, yet TCRdb's version contains in-frame clones alone and is incomplete. The sample has 120,000 or so clones, more than 75% seen once. The sequence came from a woman aged 45-59 years with acute or convalescent COVID-19. The genes are TRBV24-1 and TRBJ2-3; D perhaps matches TRBD2 (5 bases). Sequencing was done on a sample of peripheral blood. CDR3 nucleotides: TGTGCCACCAGTGACCGGACCGGGGAGAGCACAGATACGCAGTATTTT. It yields the protein CATSDRTGESTDTQYF.